This T cell receptor (beta chain) was obtained from a study of cytomegalovirus exposure and HLA in healthy donors. PCR involved 60 Vbeta and 13 Jbeta primers. Profiling relied on immunoSEQ multiplex PCR, and the TCRdb table lists in-frame clones only, not all of them. The sample shows about 130,000 clones, around 80% of them seen only once. This clonotype originated in a boy between 2 and 10 years old in good health and CMV-seronegative. The specimen sequenced was PBMCs.

CDR3 sequence reads: CASSDGTGLNYGYTF. As DNA, the CDR3 is TGTGCCAGCAGTGATGGGACAGGCCTTAACTATGGCTACACCTTC. The J gene is TRBJ1-2, the V gene TRBV2; 8 bases line up with TRBD1. This CDR3 is 15 amino acids long. Germline CDR1 reads SNHLY; CDR2 reads FYNNEI. The junction had 4 bases not matched to a gene; V was cut back by 3 bases and J by 1 base.